The 11 T cell receptor beta chains reported below all come from one sample, sequenced in a study of T cell changes during pregnancy in multiple sclerosis. Here immunoSEQ multiplex PCR was the method, and the copy in TCRdb shows in-frame clones only, minus some. Of fewer than 30,000 clones in the sample, 85% to 90% were seen once. The material was CD8+ T cells from peripheral blood mononuclear cells, obtained in the second trimester of pregnancy. Source of these receptors: a female donor with multiple sclerosis, enrolled in a pregnancy study.

This chain uses TRBV6-1 with TRBJ2-3; 10 bases line up with TRBD2. The J segment lost 2 bases and the V segment lost 6 bases, leaving 2 bases of the junction unmatched. CDR3 length: 14 amino acids. The germline CDR1 and CDR2 sequences are MNHNS and SASEGT. The CDR3 reads CASSGLAATDTQYF. Here the CDR3 DNA reads TGTGCCAGCAGCGGACTAGCGGCCACAGATACGCAGTATTTT.

This rearrangement joins TRBV29-1 to TRBJ2-7; 8 nucleotides align to TRBD1. J lost 3 bases, V lost 6 bases, and 1 base had no gene match. Germline CDR1 is SQVTM and CDR2 is ANQGSEA. The CDR3 is 11 amino acids. The CDR3: CSVGTGYEQYF. As DNA, the CDR3 is TGCAGCGTGGGGACAGGCTACGAGCAGTACTTC.

The chain combines TRBV9 with TRBJ1-3; maybe TRBD1 (5 bases). The CDR3 extends over 16 amino acids. V lost 1 base and J lost 2, with 13 bases in between. Per the germline V gene, CDR1 is SGDLS and CDR2 is YYNGEE. CDR3 loop: CASSVTPTTAGNTIYF. The CDR3 nucleotides read TGTGCCAGCAGCGTAACTCCCACGACAGCTGGAAACACCATATATTTT.

This clone came up a few times. This rearrangement joins TRBV4-1 to TRBJ1-4, with 7 bases matching TRBD1. The germline V gene encodes CDR1 MGHRA and CDR2 YSYEKL. This CDR3 is 13 amino acids long. The trim removed 4 bases at V and 8 bases at J, leaving 4 bases unmatched. The CDR3 region is CASSRLDREKLFF. CDR3 nucleotide sequence: TGCGCCAGCAGCCGCTTGGACAGGGAAAAACTGTTTTTT.

V gene TRBV11-2 combines with J gene TRBJ1-1; 8 bases fit TRBD1. The CDR3 spans 13 residues. With V trimmed by 11 bases and J by 1 base, 6 bases remained unmatched. Per germline, CDR1 SGHAT and CDR2 FQNNGV. The CDR3 loop reads CAARDRSNTEAFF. The CDR3 DNA reads as TGTGCCGCCAGGGACAGGTCGAACACTGAAGCTTTCTTT. Full variable domain (missing parts from reference TRBV11-2 and TRBJ1-1): EAGVAQSPRYKIIEKRQSVAFWCNPISGHATLYWYQQILGQGPKLLIQFQNNGVVDDSQLPKDRFSAERLKGVDSTLKIQPAKLEDSAVYLCAARDRSNTEAFFGQGTRLTVV.

The chain carries TRBV11-2 and TRBJ2-1; 7 nucleotides agree with TRBD2. The germline CDR1 and CDR2 sequences are SGHAT and FQNNGV. J was trimmed by 0 bases and V by 5 bases; bases with no gene match: 7. The CDR3 contains 16 residues. CDR3 in amino acids: CASSIRGGSSYNEQFF. The CDR3 DNA reads as TGTGCCAGCAGCATAAGGGGCGGGAGCTCCTACAATGAGCAGTTCTTC.

This clone was counted a few times. V and J are TRBV19 and TRBJ1-5, with TRBD1 matching 7 bases. The V segment lost 9 bases and the J segment 6 bases; nucleotides outside the gene matches: 11. Germline V gene data show CDR1 as LNHDA and CDR2 as SQIVND (reference sequence). CDR3 length equals 14 residues. The CDR3 loop reads CASRGQRGGQPQHF. CDR3 coding DNA: TGTGCCAGCAGGGGACAGCGAGGAGGTCAGCCCCAGCATTTT.

The chain employs TRBV6-5 and TRBJ2-7; weak D call: TRBD1 (5 bases). The germline V gene has CDR1 MNHEY and CDR2 SVGAGI. V was pared by 7 bases and J by 4 bases, with 14 bases between. The CDR3 has 13 residues. CDR3 sequence reads: CASKTVGAYEQYF. In DNA, the CDR3 is TGTGCCAGCAAGACCGTAGGGGCATACGAGCAGTACTTC.

The chain combines TRBV5-1 with TRBJ2-1; tentatively, D is TRBD2 (6 bases). CDR1 is SGHRS, CDR2 YFSETQ, per germline. The CDR3 consists of 16 residues. The V and J ends lost 3 bases and 4 bases respectively, with 17 bases between them. The chain's CDR3 is CASSSTLALKYNEQFF. The CDR3, as DNA: TGCGCCAGCAGCTCCACCCTAGCGTTGAAATACAATGAGCAGTTCTTC.

The gene calls are TRBV28 and TRBJ2-5, with 7 bases aligning to TRBD2. This CDR3 comprises 15 residues. Germline-derived CDR1 and CDR2 are MDHEN and SYDVKM. Trimming removed 5 bases from V and 4 bases from J; junction bases left unmatched: 10. For the CDR3, the DNA is TGTGCCAGCAGTCGTTTGACGGGAGGCGCAGAGACCCAGTACTTC. This translates into CASSRLTGGAETQYF.

The rearrangement joins TRBV5-1 to TRBJ2-1, with 10 positions matching TRBD2. The germline V gene has CDR1 SGHRS and CDR2 YFSETQ. The J segment lost 8 bases and the V segment lost 0 bases, leaving 5 bases of the junction unmatched. CDR3 length equals 15 residues. The CDR3 bases are TGCGCCAGCAGCTTGGGCCTAGCGGGAGTGGATGAGCAGTTCTTC. It yields the protein CASSLGLAGVDEQFF. Variable domain in full (rest from reference TRBV5-1 and TRBJ2-1): KAGVTQTPRYLIKTRGQQVTLSCSPISGHRSVSWYQQTPGQGLQFLFEYFSETQRNKGNFPGRFSGRQFSNSRSEMNVSTLELGDSALYLCASSLGLAGVDEQFFGPGTRLTVL.